A single sample gave rise to the 20 T cell receptor beta chains below, sequenced in a study of T cell responses to AZD1222 COVID-19 vaccine. Sequenced by immunoSEQ multiplex PCR; TCRdb stores in-frame clones only, minus some. The data contain approximately 150,000 clones, about 89% of them seen just once; the ten biggest clones take up 7.5%. The specimen was peripheral blood, collected 28 days after the second dose of the MenACWY control vaccine. The receptors stem from an adult who received the MenACWY meningococcal vaccine as a control.

The table lists this clone with a count of one. V is TRBV10-3 and J is TRBJ1-4; D uncertain. V was pared by 1 base and J by 5 bases, with 11 bases between. The CDR3 consists of 15 residues. CDR1 is ENHRY and CDR2 is SYGVKD in the germline V gene. The CDR3 sequence: CAISEYASPNEKLFF. CDR3 coding DNA: TGTGCCATCAGTGAGTACGCGTCACCCAATGAAAAACTGTTTTTT.

The chain joins TRBV19 to TRBJ2-6; no firm D call. V shed 5 bases and J shed 0 bases, with 11 bases lying between them. This CDR3 is 16 amino acids long. The germline V gene has CDR1 LNHDA and CDR2 SQIVND (reference sequence). The CDR3 sequence: CASSPNGVSGANVLTF. CDR3 nucleotide sequence: TGTGCCAGTAGTCCTAATGGGGTCTCTGGGGCCAACGTCCTGACTTTC.

In its sample, this clone was seen once. The rearrangement links TRBV4-1 to TRBJ2-1; D may be TRBD2 (6 bases). This CDR3 contains 18 residues. The germline gives CDR1 MGHRA, CDR2 YSYEKL. V lost 4 bases to trimming and J lost 2 bases, with 21 bases between them. CDR3 DNA sequence: TGCGCCAGCAGCCTTTCCTCTCAGCCTAGCGCGCCCTACAATGAGCAGTTCTTC. It yields the protein CASSLSSQPSAPYNEQFF.

This clone was detected once. The chain couples TRBV19 to TRBJ1-3; D not certain. The CDR3 sequence is 16 residues long. Trimming stripped 5 bases from V and 0 bases from J, with 14 bases between. Germline loops: CDR1 LNHDA, CDR2 SQIVND (reference sequence). CDR3 in amino acids: CASSLVSLHSGNTIYF. The CDR3 DNA is TGTGCCAGTAGTTTGGTCAGCCTCCACTCTGGAAACACCATATATTTT.

This rearrangement joins TRBV28 to TRBJ2-7; TRBD1 aligns across 9 bases. The V and J ends lost 5 bases and 6 bases, in that order; junction bases with no gene match: 8. The CDR3 is 14 amino acids. Germline CDR1 and CDR2: MDHEN and SYDVKM. CDR3 sequence reads: CASSTYRGLVEQYF. CDR3 sequence (DNA): TGTGCCAGCAGTACCTACAGGGGGCTTGTCGAGCAGTACTTC.

The V and J genes are TRBV5-5 and TRBJ1-6; 8 bases are a match to TRBD1. Trimming removed 2 bases from V and 6 bases from J; junction bases left unmatched: 1. CDR1 and CDR2 from the germline V gene are SGHKS and YYEKEE (reference sequence). CDR3 length equals 14 residues. The CDR3 DNA is TGTGCCAGCAGCTTCGACAGGGGTAATTCACCCCTCCACTTT. Translated: CASSFDRGNSPLHF. The variable domain in full, with the rest retrieved from reference TRBV5-5 and TRBJ1-6, is DAGVTQSPTHLIKTRGQQVTLRCSPISGHKSVSWYQQVLGQGPQFIFQYYEKEERGRGNFPDRFSARQFPNYSSELNVNALLLGDSALYLCASSFDRGNSPLHFGNGTRLTVT.

This clone has just one count. The V gene is TRBV16, the J gene TRBJ1-1; possible D gene TRBD1, 5 bases. The germline V and J ends were trimmed by 2 bases and 1 base, with 11 bases remaining between them. Per the germline V gene, CDR1 is KGHSY and CDR2 is FQNENV. This CDR3 comprises 15 residues. The CDR3 nucleotides read TGTGCCAGCAGCCAAAGAAGGGGTACGAACACTGAAGCTTTCTTT. This translates into CASSQRRGTNTEAFF. Supplemented by reference TRBV16 and TRBJ1-1, the full variable domain reads GEEVAQTPKHLVRGEGQKAKLYCAPIKGHSYVFWYQQVLKNEFKFLISFQNENVFDETGMPKERFSAKCLPNSPCSLEIQATKLEDSAVYFCASSQRRGTNTEAFFGQGTRLTVV.

V usage is TRBV24-1 and J usage is TRBJ2-1, with 11 positions matching TRBD2. The germline CDR1 and CDR2 sequences are KGHDR and SFDVKD. With 3 bases clipped from V and 0 bases from J, the junction kept 15 bases outside the gene matches. CDR3 length: 21 residues. This CDR3 reads CATSDRLAGGGPYSSYNEQFF. The CDR3 DNA is TGTGCCACCAGTGATCGGCTAGCGGGAGGAGGCCCCTATAGCTCCTACAATGAGCAGTTCTTC.

The chain employs TRBV6-2 or TRBV6-3 and TRBJ1-6; D not certain. The V end lost 2 bases, the J end lost 0 bases, and 11 bases lay between the germline ends. Germline CDR1 MNHEY, CDR2 SVGEGT. The CDR3 extends over 17 amino acids. CDR3 amino acids: CASSYGELSSYNSPLHF. The CDR3 DNA reads TGTGCCAGCAGTTACGGCGAACTAAGCTCCTATAATTCACCCCTCCACTTT.

CDR3: CASSSPGPIGEQYF. The CDR3 DNA is TGTGCCAGCAGTTCCCCGGGACCAATCGGCGAGCAGTACTTC. The chain carries TRBV28 and TRBJ2-7; perhaps D is TRBD1 or TRBD2 (5 bases each). Germline V gene data show CDR1 as MDHEN and CDR2 as SYDVKM. The CDR3 has 14 amino acids. V was trimmed by 4 bases and J by 6 bases, leaving 16 bases between them.

The chain uses TRBV5-1 and TRBJ1-1; TRBD1 is a possible D gene (6 bases). The CDR3 loop spans 13 amino acids. Germline assignment: CDR1 SGHRS and CDR2 YFSETQ. The germline V and J ends were trimmed by 0 bases and 8 bases, with 11 bases remaining between them. CDR3 in DNA: TGCGCCAGCAGCTTGGGGACAGCCGGCGAAGCTTTCTTT. Translating gives CASSLGTAGEAFF.

The chain recombines TRBV5-4 with TRBJ1-4; D perhaps matches TRBD1 (6 bases). The CDR3 length is 14 residues. Trimming shortened V by 0 bases and J by 3 bases, and 6 bases separated the two germline ends. Germline lookup yields CDR1 SGHNT and CDR2 YYREEE (reference sequence). In DNA, the CDR3 is TGTGCCAGCAGCTTGGGACAGGCTAATGAAAAACTGTTTTTT. This sequence encodes CASSLGQANEKLFF.

The V call is TRBV30, the J call TRBJ2-7; unclear D gene. The germline V gene encodes CDR1 GTSNPN and CDR2 SVGIG (reference sequence). The CDR3 extends over 12 amino acids. The V and J ends lost 4 bases and 5 bases respectively, with 12 bases between them. This chain's CDR3 is CAWTRSANEQYF. Here the CDR3 DNA reads TGTGCCTGGACTCGTTCAGCAAACGAGCAGTACTTC.

The J gene is TRBJ2-7, the V gene TRBV20-1; tentative D call: TRBD1 (6 bases). Germline V gene sequence: CDR1 DFQATT, CDR2 SNEGSKA (reference sequence). This CDR3 has 11 amino acids. V lost 3 bases and J lost 3, with 6 bases in between. The CDR3 is CSARDSYEQYF. Written as DNA, the CDR3 is TGCAGTGCTAGGGACAGCTACGAGCAGTACTTC.

The chain recombines TRBV14 with TRBJ1-4; unclear D gene. Per the germline V gene, CDR1 is SGHDN and CDR2 is FVKESK. V lost 4 bases, J lost 1 base, and 10 bases lay in between. The CDR3 is 15 amino acids. CDR3 sequence reads: CASSLSWETNEKLFF. Here the CDR3 DNA reads TGTGCCAGCAGCCTTTCTTGGGAAACTAATGAAAAACTGTTTTTT.

The chain links TRBV7-2 to TRBJ2-3; a weak D match, TRBD1 (6 bases). Trimming pared 3 bases from V and 2 bases from J, leaving 18 bases between. The CDR3 is 17 residues long. Looked up from germline, CDR1 is SGHTA and CDR2 is FQGNSA. The CDR3 is CASSFRAGAAATDTQYF. CDR3 coding DNA: TGTGCCAGCAGCTTCAGGGCAGGGGCCGCGGCCACAGATACGCAGTATTTT.

This chain links TRBV6-2 or TRBV6-3 with TRBJ1-1; D remains ambiguous. CDR1 is MNHEY, CDR2 SVGEGT, per germline. The CDR3 length is 13 residues. Trimming stripped 4 bases from V and 5 bases from J, with 11 bases between. The DNA of the CDR3 is TGTGCCAGCAGTTTGTGGGTCGGGACTGAAGCTTTCTTT. Translation: CASSLWVGTEAFF.

Points on this clone: This CDR3 is also generated by other DNA sequences in the sample. This sequence joins TRBV20-1 and TRBJ2-5; no clear D. Germline V gene lookup returns CDR1 DFQATT and CDR2 SNEGSKA (reference sequence). V dropped 5 bases and J dropped 2 bases, with 6 bases sitting between them. CDR3 size: 11 residues. CDR3 bases: TGCAGTGCTCGCCCGCAAGAGACCCAGTACTTC. Translating gives CSARPQETQYF.

This chain connects TRBV12-3 or TRBV12-4 to TRBJ2-2; D call uncertain. V lost 9 bases, J lost 4 bases, and 9 bases lay in between. The CDR3 runs 12 residues. The CDR3 loop is CARPSRTGELFF. Written as DNA, the CDR3 is TGTGCCAGACCCTCTCGCACCGGGGAGCTGTTTTTT.

V is TRBV27 and J is TRBJ2-2; 8 bases are a match to TRBD1. The CDR3 length is 16 residues. The J segment lost 4 bases and the V segment lost 6 bases, leaving 10 bases of the junction unmatched. Germline V CDR1 and CDR2: MNHEY, SMNVEV (reference sequence). The CDR3 DNA reads TGTGCCAGCAGCTCCAGGGGGCGGCTCATCACCGGGGAGCTGTTTTTT. Protein: CASSSRGRLITGELFF.